This entry features one T cell receptor (beta chain) sequence. Its target is not known. These data originate in a study of CD8 T cells in Susac syndrome. Study-wide results and caveats: Individuals included in the TCR sequencing and HLA analysis were acknowledged by the study to be relatively few in number.

TEMRA cells were FACS-enriched and CD8+ and CD4+ T cells negatively isolated. This CDR3 region has 14 residues. Germline V gives CDR1 SGDLS, CDR2 YYNGEE. The V end was cut by 0 bases, the J end by 2 bases, with 9 bases between. Random hexamers were used to reverse transcribe an amount of about 0.5 to 1 ug RNA. MiXCR, run by TCRdb on the immunoSEQ multiplex PCR reads, gives a single entry per CDR3 protein. The data contain about 130,000 distinct CDR3 sequences, more than 75% of them seen just once; the ten biggest clones take up around 0.25%. This chain joins TRBV9 and TRBJ2-7, with D uncertain. This receptor was taken from a human donor with multiple sclerosis. Source material: CD8+ T cells from PBMCs. The CDR3 reads CASSVAAGAYEQYF. CDR3 DNA: TGTGCCAGCAGCGTAGCGGCCGGCGCCTACGAGCAGTACTTC.